Presented here are 22 T cell receptor beta chains from one specimen sequenced in a study of blood T cell repertoires in COVID-19. Sequencing used immunoSEQ multiplex PCR; TCRdb keeps in-frame clones, though not all of them. The table shows approximately 250,000 clones, with 84% occurring only once. Sequencing was carried out using peripheral blood. Receptors originate from a human donor in a cohort sampled during active COVID-19.

The chain uses TRBV4-3 and TRBJ1-2, with D perhaps matching TRBD1 (5 bases). The CDR3 runs to 13 residues. Trimming pared 1 base from V and 8 bases from J, leaving 11 bases between. Germline CDR1 and CDR2: LGHNA and YSLEER. The DNA for the CDR3 is TGCGCCAGCAGCCAAGCGGGGGTGGGCGGCTACACCTTC. Its protein is CASSQAGVGGYTF.

The table lists this clone with a few counts. The chain employs TRBV2 and TRBJ1-2; D uncertain. This CDR3 region has 13 residues. V lost 1 base and J lost 5, with 8 bases in between. In germline, CDR1 is SNHLY, CDR2 FYNNEI. The CDR3 spells CASSEGSGYGYTF. Written as DNA, the CDR3 is TGTGCCAGCAGTGAAGGTTCGGGGTATGGCTACACCTTC.

V gene TRBV28 combines with J gene TRBJ1-3; 7 nucleotides agree with TRBD1. Germline V CDR1 and CDR2: MDHEN, SYDVKM. The CDR3 is 15 amino acids. V gave up 2 bases and J gave up 0 bases; unmatched junction bases: 1. Here the CDR3 reads CASSLPGGSGNTIYF. The DNA for the CDR3 is TGTGCCAGCAGTTTACCAGGGGGCTCTGGAAACACCATATATTTT.

The J gene is TRBJ2-1, the V gene TRBV20-1, with TRBD2 matching over 9 bases. CDR3 length: 14 amino acids. Germline CDR1 DFQATT, CDR2 SNEGSKA (reference sequence). Losses at the gene ends were 3 bases for V and 6 bases for J; bases not matched to a gene: 6. The CDR3 DNA follows: TGCAGTGCTAGTTTAGGCGGGGGGGGCAATGAGCAGTTCTTC. It yields the protein CSASLGGGGNEQFF.

This clone was recorded only once. The chain joins TRBV5-4 to TRBJ1-4; TRBD1 might be the D (5 bases). The CDR3 contains 15 residues. From germline, CDR1 is SGHNT and CDR2 YYREEE (reference sequence). V lost 4 bases and J lost 0, with 10 bases in between. CDR3 DNA: TGTGCCAGCAGCCCTCAGGGAACAACTAATGAAAAACTGTTTTTT. Protein sequence: CASSPQGTTNEKLFF.

The chain carries TRBV10-3 and TRBJ2-2; no definite D call. Germline CDR1 is ENHRY and CDR2 is SYGVKD. The CDR3 runs to 14 residues. The V gene lost 7 bases and the J gene lost 4 bases, with 13 bases spanning the gap. CDR3 in DNA: TGTGCCATCACCCCAGGTCCGCCCACCGGGGAGCTGTTTTTT. Its translation is CAITPGPPTGELFF.

This sequence joins TRBV5-1 and TRBJ2-3; 15 bases line up with TRBD2. V lost 4 bases, J lost 0 bases, and 6 bases stayed unmatched. Looked up from germline, CDR1 is SGHRS and CDR2 is YFSETQ. The CDR3 is 18 residues long. This chain's CDR3 is CASSPGLAGGSSTDTQYF. CDR3 DNA sequence: TGCGCCAGCAGCCCGGGACTAGCGGGAGGTTCGAGCACAGATACGCAGTATTTT.

This chain joins TRBV12-1 and TRBJ2-7; no check of the table's D call, TRBD1, against the DNA was made. TRBV12-1 is labeled a pseudogene. The CDR3 consists of 15 residues. The CDR3 here is CASSFGQGHSYEQYF. CDR3 in DNA: TGTGCCAGCAGCTTTGGACAGGGGCACTCCTACGAGCAGTACTTC.

The chain is built from TRBV11-2 and TRBJ1-1, with 7 bases that match TRBD1. The CDR3 consists of 12 residues. The ends lost 5 bases at V and 7 bases at J; junction bases unmatched: 4. Germline CDR1 SGHAT, CDR2 FQNNGV. The CDR3 spells CASSHQGDEAFF. As DNA, the CDR3 is TGTGCCAGCAGCCACCAGGGGGATGAAGCTTTCTTT.

This chain joins TRBV6-5 and TRBJ2-7; TRBD1 agrees at 8 bases. Trimming at V came to 0 bases and at J to 5 bases, leaving 6 bases not matched to a gene. Germline V gene lookup returns CDR1 MNHEY and CDR2 SVGAGI. This CDR3 region has 15 residues. The CDR3 region is CASSYSRTGHNEQYF. The CDR3 nucleotides read TGTGCCAGCAGTTACTCTAGGACAGGGCACAACGAGCAGTACTTC.

The chain joins TRBV2 to TRBJ1-1; D perhaps matches TRBD1 (6 bases). V was shortened by 3 bases and J by 5 bases, with 16 bases between the two germline ends. The germline V gene has CDR1 SNHLY and CDR2 FYNNEI. CDR3 length equals 15 residues. For the CDR3, the DNA is TGTGCCAGCAGTGAGGGGGCCCGTAGGAGTACTGAAGCTTTCTTT. This sequence encodes CASSEGARRSTEAFF.

This clone occurred once. This chain uses TRBV2 with TRBJ2-1; TRBD2 matches at 9 bases. This CDR3 contains 15 residues. Germline CDR1 SNHLY, CDR2 FYNNEI. V lost 6 bases and J lost 2; bases outside the gene matches: 5. CDR3 loop: CASRLAGRTYNEQFF. CDR3 sequence (DNA): TGTGCCAGCAGGCTAGCGGGAAGGACCTACAATGAGCAGTTCTTC.

The rearrangement joins TRBV9 to TRBJ2-1, with D tentatively TRBD1 (6 bases). The CDR3 spans 15 residues. Germline assignment: CDR1 SGDLS and CDR2 YYNGEE. V shed 0 bases and J shed 4 bases, with 11 bases lying between them. CDR3 nucleotide sequence: TGTGCCAGCAGCGTAGGTGGACAGACGTACAATGAGCAGTTCTTC. It translates to CASSVGGQTYNEQFF. Based on the CDR3 plus reference TRBV9 and TRBJ2-1, the full variable domain is DSGVTQTPKHLITATGQRVTLRCSPRSGDLSVYWYQQSLDQGLQFLIQYYNGEERAKGNILERFSAQQFPDLHSELNLSSLELGDSALYFCASSVGGQTYNEQFFGPGTRLTVL.

The chain carries TRBV10-3 and TRBJ1-6, with 7 bases lining up with TRBD1. Looked up from germline, CDR1 is ENHRY and CDR2 is SYGVKD. There are 14 residues in the CDR3. After removal of 0 bases from V and 9 bases from J, the junction contained 2 bases not matched to a gene. The chain's CDR3 is CAISESRQGSPLHF. The CDR3 DNA is TGTGCCATCAGTGAGTCGAGACAGGGTTCACCCCTCCACTTT.

This clone was seen a handful of times. The chain has TRBV5-6 and TRBJ2-7; D may be TRBD2 (6 bases). The germline V gene encodes CDR1 SGHDT and CDR2 YYEEEE. V gave up 4 bases and J gave up 5 bases, with 22 bases separating them. The CDR3 is 16 residues long. The CDR3 DNA follows: TGTGCCAGCAGCCTCGAACCCACTGAAGGGAGGAACGAGCAGTACTTC. It specifies CASSLEPTEGRNEQYF.

This chain joins TRBV7-2 and TRBJ1-1, with D possibly being TRBD1 (5 bases). Germline assignment: CDR1 SGHTA and CDR2 FQGNSA. The CDR3 contains 15 residues. V lost 5 bases, J lost 8 bases, and 21 bases lay in between. CDR3 coding DNA: TGTGCCAGCAGCCCACAGGCTTATTCGGCATCCGAAGCTTTCTTT. It encodes CASSPQAYSASEAFF.

The V and J genes are TRBV7-2 and TRBJ2-7; D unclear. V was clipped by 4 bases and J by 2 bases, with 12 bases between them. Germline-derived CDR1 and CDR2 are SGHTA and FQGNSA. The CDR3 sequence is 14 residues long. The CDR3 region has the DNA TGTGCCAGCAGCTGGCCGGGTCCTACCTACGAGCAGTACTTC. It codes for CASSWPGPTYEQYF.

The V call is TRBV18, the J call TRBJ1-1, with D possibly matching TRBD1 (5 bases). Trimming stripped 3 bases from V and 7 bases from J, with 15 bases between. Germline CDR1 KGHSH, CDR2 LQKENI. The CDR3 is made up of 14 amino acids. The CDR3 sequence is CASSPWGREGEAFF. In nucleotides, the CDR3 is TGTGCCAGCTCACCCTGGGGCCGGGAGGGTGAAGCTTTCTTT.

The chain's CDR3 is CASSLVGGGLQETQYF. For the CDR3, the DNA is TGTGCCAGCAGCTTAGTGGGCGGGGGGCTCCAAGAGACCCAGTACTTC. The V call is TRBV7-2, the J call TRBJ2-5; 8 bases agree with TRBD2. Germline assignment: CDR1 SGHTA and CDR2 FQGNSA. This CDR3 contains 16 residues. J was trimmed by 1 base and V by 1 base; bases with no gene match: 5.

A single count supports this clone. The rearrangement uses TRBV20-1 and TRBJ2-5, with 8 bases lining up with TRBD1. The CDR3 runs to 14 residues. V dropped 3 bases and J dropped 2; count of bases not matched to a gene: 5. Germline CDR1 DFQATT, CDR2 SNEGSKA (reference sequence). CDR3 sequence (DNA): TGCAGTGCTAGTAGACAGGGGCAACAAGAGACCCAGTACTTC. Amino acids: CSASRQGQQETQYF.

This clone was seen a single time. CDR3 protein: CASSSVAANQETQYF. The CDR3 coding sequence is TGTGCCAGCAGTTCAGTAGCGGCTAACCAAGAGACCCAGTACTTC. V usage is TRBV27 and J usage is TRBJ2-5; D possibly corresponds to TRBD2 (6 bases). V dropped 4 bases and J dropped 0 bases, with 12 bases sitting between them. The CDR3 spans 15 residues. Germline CDR1 and CDR2: MNHEY and SMNVEV (reference sequence).

The chain is built from TRBV28 and TRBJ2-3; 11 bases map to TRBD2. Germline V gives CDR1 MDHEN, CDR2 SYDVKM. The CDR3 totals 15 residues. V dropped 5 bases and J dropped 0; count of bases not matched to a gene: 1. The CDR3 bases are TGTGCCAGCAGTCCTAGCGGGGGGAGCACAGATACGCAGTATTTT. The encoded protein is CASSPSGGSTDTQYF.